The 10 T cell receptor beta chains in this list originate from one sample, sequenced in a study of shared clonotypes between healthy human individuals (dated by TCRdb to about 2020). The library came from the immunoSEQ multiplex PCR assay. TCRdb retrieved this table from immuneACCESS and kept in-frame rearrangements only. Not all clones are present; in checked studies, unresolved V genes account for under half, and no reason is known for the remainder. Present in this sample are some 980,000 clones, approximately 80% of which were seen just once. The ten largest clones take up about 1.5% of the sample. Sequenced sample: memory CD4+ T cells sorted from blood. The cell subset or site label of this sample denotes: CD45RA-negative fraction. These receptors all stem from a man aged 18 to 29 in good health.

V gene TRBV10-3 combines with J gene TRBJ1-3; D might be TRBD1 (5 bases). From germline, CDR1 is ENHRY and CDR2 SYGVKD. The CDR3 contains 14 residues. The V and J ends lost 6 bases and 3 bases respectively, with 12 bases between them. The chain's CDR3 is CAIRTGTDGNTIYF. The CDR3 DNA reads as TGTGCCATCAGAACCGGGACGGATGGAAACACCATATATTTT.

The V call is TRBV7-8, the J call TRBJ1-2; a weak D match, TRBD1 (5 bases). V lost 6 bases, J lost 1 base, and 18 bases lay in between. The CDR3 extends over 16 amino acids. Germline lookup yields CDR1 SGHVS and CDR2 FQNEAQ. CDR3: CASSDSSPLLNYGYTF. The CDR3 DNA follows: TGTGCCAGCAGTGACAGTAGCCCTCTTCTTAACTATGGCTACACCTTC.

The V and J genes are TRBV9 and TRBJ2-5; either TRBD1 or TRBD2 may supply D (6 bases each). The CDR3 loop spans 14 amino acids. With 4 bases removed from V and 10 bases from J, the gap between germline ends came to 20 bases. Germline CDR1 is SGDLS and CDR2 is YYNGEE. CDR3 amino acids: CASSFYVQGLDQYF. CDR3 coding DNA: TGTGCCAGCAGCTTCTATGTACAGGGACTCGACCAGTACTTC.

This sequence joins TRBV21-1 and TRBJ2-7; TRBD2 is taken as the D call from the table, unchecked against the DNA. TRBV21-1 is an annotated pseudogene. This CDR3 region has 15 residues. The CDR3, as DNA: TGTGCCAGCAGCAAGGGGGGGTATAGGCGCTACGAGCAGTACTTC. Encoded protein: CASSKGGYRRYEQYF.

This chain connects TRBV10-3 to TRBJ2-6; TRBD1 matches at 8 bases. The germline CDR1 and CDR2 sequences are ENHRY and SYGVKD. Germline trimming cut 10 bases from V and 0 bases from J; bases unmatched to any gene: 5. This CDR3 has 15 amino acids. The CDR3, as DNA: TGTGCCACGGGACAGGATGCCTCTGGGGCCAACGTCCTGACTTTC. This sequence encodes CATGQDASGANVLTF.

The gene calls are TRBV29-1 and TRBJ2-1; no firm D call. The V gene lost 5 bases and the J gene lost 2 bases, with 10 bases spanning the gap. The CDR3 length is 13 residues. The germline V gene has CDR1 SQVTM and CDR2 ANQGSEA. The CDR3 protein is CSVYSGAYNEQFF. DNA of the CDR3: TGCAGCGTTTATTCCGGAGCCTACAATGAGCAGTTCTTC.

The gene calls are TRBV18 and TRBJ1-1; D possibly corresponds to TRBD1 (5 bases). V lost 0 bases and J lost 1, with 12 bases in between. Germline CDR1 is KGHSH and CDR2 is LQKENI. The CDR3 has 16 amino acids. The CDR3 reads CASSPPSPTENTEAFF. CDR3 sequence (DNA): TGTGCCAGCTCACCACCGAGTCCGACAGAGAACACTGAAGCTTTCTTT.

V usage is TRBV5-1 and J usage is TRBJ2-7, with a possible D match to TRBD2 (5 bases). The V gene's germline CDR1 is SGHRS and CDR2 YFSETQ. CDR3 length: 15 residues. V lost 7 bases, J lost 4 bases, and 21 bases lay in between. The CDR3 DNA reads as TGCGCCAGCCCCATGGAGCGGCGTATCAGATACGAGCAGTACTTC. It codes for CASPMERRIRYEQYF.

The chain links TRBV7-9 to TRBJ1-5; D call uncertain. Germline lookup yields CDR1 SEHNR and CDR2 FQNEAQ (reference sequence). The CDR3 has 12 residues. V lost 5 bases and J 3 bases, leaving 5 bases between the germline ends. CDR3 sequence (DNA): TGTGCCAGCAGCCCCAACAATCAGCCCCAGCATTTT. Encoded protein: CASSPNNQPQHF.

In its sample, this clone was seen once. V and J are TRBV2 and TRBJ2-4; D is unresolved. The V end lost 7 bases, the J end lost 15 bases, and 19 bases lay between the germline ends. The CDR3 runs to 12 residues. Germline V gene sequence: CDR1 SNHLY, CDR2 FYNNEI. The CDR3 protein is CASTATPDVRYF. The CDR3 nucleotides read TGTGCCAGCACTGCGACCCCGGACGTACGGTACTTC.